A single TCR beta chain is shown here with its context. Its matching antigen is unknown. The CDR3 is 16 amino acids. Germline V gives CDR1 SGHTA, CDR2 FQGNSA. Unmatched junction bases numbered 9, after V lost 0 bases and J lost 6 bases. These data are taken from a study of shared clonotypes between healthy human individuals. The study's findings and limits: Investigators expected sequencing depth to affect clonotype sharing among donors.

Terminally differentiated effector memory CD45RA+ cells were excluded from the naive CD8 cells, which were CD45RO-negative and positively selected for CCR7. The assay was run at deep level. Profiled with immunoSEQ multiplex PCR; TCRdb holds only in-frame clones, not every one. Among a few million clones listed, over 85% were seen once. V gene TRBV7-2 combines with J gene TRBJ2-3; 7 nucleotides agree with TRBD2. This TCR came from a man younger than 35 in good health. Some clones in this sample may be carry-over from other donors' samples. Sample: naive CD8+ T cells from PBMCs. CDR3: CASSLARGTQVDTQYF. The DNA for the CDR3 is TGTGCCAGCAGCTTAGCGCGGGGGACGCAGGTGGATACGCAGTATTTT.